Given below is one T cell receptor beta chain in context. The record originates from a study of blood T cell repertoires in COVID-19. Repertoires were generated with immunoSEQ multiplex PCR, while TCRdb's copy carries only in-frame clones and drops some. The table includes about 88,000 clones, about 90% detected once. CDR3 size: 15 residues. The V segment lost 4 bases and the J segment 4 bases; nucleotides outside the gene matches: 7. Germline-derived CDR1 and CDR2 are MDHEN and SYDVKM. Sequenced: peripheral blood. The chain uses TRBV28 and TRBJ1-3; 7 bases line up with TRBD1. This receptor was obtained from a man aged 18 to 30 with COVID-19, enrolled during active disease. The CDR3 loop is CASSSSRGLGNTIYF. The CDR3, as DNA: TGTGCCAGCAGTTCCTCGAGGGGGCTCGGAAACACCATATATTTT.